The 19 T cell receptor beta chains below come from one sample, sequenced in a study of T-cell reconstitution after alpha-beta-depleted transplantation in children. Preparation of the TCRbeta library involved a method that used unique molecular identifiers. TCRdb called the PCR reads again in MiXCR, with one record for every CDR3 protein. The sample carries 500,000 to 750,000 distinct CDR3 sequences, 27% recorded once. The sample in question was PBMCs, obtained before TCRalphabeta/CD19-depleted stem cell transplant. All receptors derive from a boy under three years old with Wiskott-Aldrich syndrome, due to receive a stem cell transplant.

This clonotype has more than one count but fewer than ten. This chain connects TRBV20-1 to TRBJ2-7; the D gene is possibly TRBD2 (6 bases). CDR3 length: 17 residues. Germline CDR1 is DFQATT and CDR2 is SNEGSKA (reference sequence). Trimming cost V 3 bases and J 0 bases, with 21 bases left between them. CDR3 sequence: CSASGSAPRGTSYEQYF. CDR3 nucleotide sequence: TGCAGTGCTAGCGGGAGCGCTCCTCGAGGGACCTCCTACGAGCAGTACTTC.

The J gene is TRBJ2-1, the V gene TRBV20-1, with 8 bases identical to TRBD2. CDR1 is DFQATT and CDR2 is SNEGSKA in the germline V gene (reference sequence). V was clipped by 6 bases and J by 3 bases; unmatched bases: 7. The CDR3 consists of 14 residues. The CDR3 spells CSAIPSGFYNEQFF. CDR3 sequence (DNA): TGCAGTGCCATACCTAGCGGGTTCTACAATGAGCAGTTCTTC.

This clonotype was seen only a few times. CDR3 loop: CASRGTKEKLFF. CDR3 in DNA: TGTGCCAGCAGGGGGACAAAGGAAAAACTGTTTTTT. The chain joins TRBV2 to TRBJ1-4, with D possibly being TRBD1 (6 bases). There are 12 residues in the CDR3. Germline-derived CDR1 and CDR2 are SNHLY and FYNNEI. Trimming left V 6 bases short and J 8 bases short, with 10 bases between. The variable domain in full, with the rest retrieved from reference TRBV2 and TRBJ1-4, is EPEVTQTPSHQVTQMGQEVILRCVPISNHLYFYWYRQILGQKVEFLVSFYNNEISEKSEIFDDQFSVERPDGSNFTLKIRSTKLEDSAMYFCASRGTKEKLFFGSGTQLSVL.

This clonotype showed up just a few times. The chain links TRBV20-1 to TRBJ1-3; D is uncertain. The V gene's germline CDR1 is DFQATT and CDR2 SNEGSKA (reference sequence). Trimming took off 3 bases at V and 1 base at J, with 1 base between the two ends. The length of the CDR3 is 11 residues. Here the CDR3 DNA reads TGCAGTGCTAGGTCTGGAAACACCATATATTTT. Translated: CSARSGNTIYF.

This clonotype was observed a few times. The V and J genes are TRBV7-9 and TRBJ1-4; maybe TRBD1 (5 bases). The V gene's germline CDR1 is SEHNR and CDR2 FQNEAQ (reference sequence). The CDR3 contains 14 residues. The germline V and J ends were trimmed by 4 bases and 8 bases, with 14 bases remaining between them. CDR3 region: CASSSAREREKLFF. CDR3 nucleotide sequence: TGTGCCAGCAGCTCCGCCAGGGAACGAGAAAAACTGTTTTTT. Variable domain in full (rest from reference TRBV7-9 and TRBJ1-4): DTGVSQNPRHKITKRGQNVTFRCDPISEHNRLYWYRQTLGQGPEFLTYFQNEAQLEKSRLLSDRFSAERPKGSFSTLEIQRTEQGDSAMYLCASSSAREREKLFFGSGTQLSVL.

The gene calls are TRBV20-1 and TRBJ2-1; D might be TRBD2 (5 bases). V was clipped by 2 bases and J by 0 bases, with 8 bases between them. The CDR3 sequence is 14 residues long. CDR1 and CDR2 (germline): DFQATT, SNEGSKA (reference sequence). The CDR3 nucleotides are TGCAGTGCTAGAAGGACTCCCTCCTACAATGAGCAGTTCTTC. Translated, it gives CSARRTPSYNEQFF.

This clonotype was counted between two and nine times. V gene TRBV11-2 combines with J gene TRBJ2-5, with D possibly matching TRBD2 (7 bases). The V and J ends lost 2 bases and 4 bases respectively, with 14 bases between them. CDR3 length equals 15 residues. The germline CDR1 and CDR2 sequences are SGHAT and FQNNGV. CDR3 residues: CASSLNPGGVETQYF. CDR3 in DNA: TGTGCCAGCAGCTTAAATCCGGGGGGCGTAGAGACCCAGTACTTC.

This clonotype was found once. V and J are TRBV3-1 and TRBJ1-5, with D possibly TRBD1 on 5 matching bases. Trimming pared 5 bases from V and 5 bases from J, leaving 10 bases between. The CDR3 is 13 amino acids. From germline, CDR1 is LGHDT and CDR2 YNNKEL (reference sequence). In nucleotides, the CDR3 is TGTGCCAGCAGCACTCAGGGAGATCAGCCCCAGCATTTT. It translates to CASSTQGDQPQHF.

This clonotype was seen a few times. This sequence joins TRBV20-1 and TRBJ2-1; D possibly corresponds to TRBD1 (5 bases). The CDR3 covers 15 residues. Germline V gene data show CDR1 as DFQATT and CDR2 as SNEGSKA (reference sequence). Deletions cut 3 bases from V and 3 bases from J, with 15 bases between. The CDR3 spells CSARVWGRGYNEQFF. For the CDR3, the DNA is TGCAGTGCTAGGGTTTGGGGTAGGGGCTACAATGAGCAGTTCTTC.

The chain couples TRBV7-2 to TRBJ2-1, with D unclear. Germline CDR1 is SGHTA and CDR2 is FQGNSA. The V and J ends lost 8 bases and 11 bases respectively, with 19 bases between them. The CDR3 consists of 13 residues. The CDR3: CASRGRVGNKQFF. CDR3 DNA sequence: TGTGCCAGCCGTGGAAGGGTGGGTAATAAGCAGTTCTTC.

This clonotype occurred a few times. The J gene is TRBJ2-7, the V gene TRBV12-3 or TRBV12-4; D is unresolved. The CDR3 totals 13 residues. Trimming took 8 bases from V and 6 from J, leaving 17 bases between them. The CDR3 coding sequence is TGTGCCAGCCAAACGGTCCCCTCGGGCGAGCAGTACTTC. Amino acid sequence: CASQTVPSGEQYF.

The chain is built from TRBV15 and TRBJ2-5; D gene ambiguous. V lost 0 bases and J 11 bases, leaving 10 bases between the germline ends. Germline CDR1 is LNHNV and CDR2 is YYDKDF (reference sequence). The CDR3 is made up of 12 amino acids. CDR3: CATSREVGLQYF. The CDR3 DNA reads TGTGCCACCAGCAGAGAGGTTGGCTTACAGTACTTC.

About this clonotype itself: Possible read error: a much larger clone is one base away. The chain carries TRBV3-1 and TRBJ2-7; 7 bases map to TRBD2. The CDR3 covers 13 residues. The ends lost 1 base at V and 3 bases at J; junction bases unmatched: 0. Germline lookup yields CDR1 LGHDT and CDR2 YNNKEL (reference sequence). CDR3 bases: TGTGCCAGCAGCCAAGCGGGAGGCTACGAGCAGTACTTC. Amino acid sequence: CASSQAGGYEQYF.

A few counts support this clonotype. V is TRBV9 and J is TRBJ2-7; 8 bases are shared with TRBD2. From germline, CDR1 is SGDLS and CDR2 YYNGEE. The CDR3 consists of 15 residues. V lost 4 bases and J lost 1; bases outside the gene matches: 7. CDR3 sequence reads: CASSPPGGLSYEQYF. As DNA, the CDR3 is TGTGCCAGCAGCCCCCCGGGGGGGCTGTCCTACGAGCAGTACTTC.

J is TRBJ1-4 and V is TRBV29-1, with D perhaps matching TRBD1 (5 bases). The CDR3 runs to 13 residues. Germline V gives CDR1 SQVTM, CDR2 ANQGSEA. V lost 2 bases to trimming and J lost 11 bases, with 15 bases between them. The CDR3 DNA is TGCAGCGTTGAAACCCAGGGCGGCGTTAAACTGTTTTTT. Protein sequence: CSVETQGGVKLFF.

The V gene is TRBV19, the J gene TRBJ2-3; D unresolved. The CDR3 is made up of 15 amino acids. Deletions cut 4 bases from V and 4 bases from J, with 15 bases between. Germline V CDR1 and CDR2: LNHDA, SQIVND (reference sequence). The chain's CDR3 is CASSRSWSIADTQYF. In DNA form, the CDR3 reads TGTGCCAGTAGTAGGAGCTGGAGTATCGCAGATACGCAGTATTTT. The full variable domain, with the rest looked up from reference TRBV19 and TRBJ2-3, is DGGITQSPKYLFRKEGQNVTLSCEQNLNHDAMYWYRQDPGQGLRLIYYSQIVNDFQKGDIAEGYSVSREKKESFPLTVTSAQKNPTAFYLCASSRSWSIADTQYFGPGTRLTVL.

This clonotype was seen a few times. This rearrangement joins TRBV9 to TRBJ2-1; 14 bases line up with TRBD2. Trimming cost V 4 bases and J 9 bases; bases outside gene matches: 12. The CDR3 has 17 amino acids. Germline V gene sequence: CDR1 SGDLS, CDR2 YYNGEE. The CDR3 DNA is TGTGCCAGCAGCCATACTCAGGGACTAGCGGGAGTAGGTGAGCAGTTCTTC. This codes for CASSHTQGLAGVGEQFF.

This clonotype was seen a few times. This CDR3 reads CASSLGDYPYNEQFF. DNA of the CDR3: TGCGCCAGCAGCTTGGGGGACTATCCGTACAATGAGCAGTTCTTC. This chain joins TRBV5-1 and TRBJ2-1; 7 bases are a match to TRBD2. The germline gives CDR1 SGHRS, CDR2 YFSETQ. The CDR3 is 15 residues long. The J segment lost 4 bases and the V segment lost 0 bases, leaving 4 bases of the junction unmatched. The full variable domain, rest sourced from reference TRBV5-1 and TRBJ2-1, is KAGVTQTPRYLIKTRGQQVTLSCSPISGHRSVSWYQQTPGQGLQFLFEYFSETQRNKGNFPGRFSGRQFSNSRSEMNVSTLELGDSALYLCASSLGDYPYNEQFFGPGTRLTVL.

This chain links TRBV7-8 with TRBJ2-1, with D possibly being TRBD2 (5 bases). Trimming removed 1 base from V and 3 bases from J, with 10 bases in between. This CDR3 has 15 amino acids. From germline, CDR1 is SGHVS and CDR2 FQNEAQ. CDR3 region: CASSLELGYYNEQFF. In nucleotides, the CDR3 is TGTGCCAGCAGCTTAGAACTAGGGTACTACAATGAGCAGTTCTTC. The whole variable domain, remainder taken from reference TRBV7-8 and TRBJ2-1, is GAGVSQSPRYKVAKRGQDVALRCDPISGHVSLFWYQQALGQGPEFLTYFQNEAQLDKSGLPSDRFFAERPEGSVSTLKIQRTQQEDSAVYLCASSLELGYYNEQFFGPGTRLTVL.